Following are 18 T cell receptor beta chains from one sample sequenced in a study of PD-1 blockade in mismatch repair-deficient tumors. Profiling relied on immunoSEQ multiplex PCR, and the TCRdb table lists in-frame clones only, not all of them. The repertoire holds 25,000 to 30,000 clones, with about 81% as singletons. Sequenced material: PBMCs, taken before pembrolizumab treatment. These receptors all stem from an adult with mismatch repair-deficient cancer.

The chain links TRBV5-1 to TRBJ2-1; D is unclear. V was shortened by 6 bases and J by 4 bases, with 5 bases between the two germline ends. The CDR3 totals 11 residues. Germline V CDR1 and CDR2: SGHRS, YFSETQ. CDR3 nucleotides: TGCGCCAGCACCAATTACAATGAGCAGTTCTTC. Translated: CASTNYNEQFF.

The chain combines TRBV29-1 with TRBJ1-1; D is unresolved. Germline-derived CDR1 and CDR2 are SQVTM and ANQGSEA. V shed 2 bases and J shed 2 bases, with 9 bases lying between them. The CDR3 loop spans 13 amino acids. Here the CDR3 reads CSVEFVANTEAFF. As DNA, the CDR3 is TGCAGCGTTGAATTTGTAGCAAACACTGAAGCTTTCTTT.

V is TRBV7-8 and J is TRBJ1-4; 7 nucleotides align to TRBD1. CDR3 length equals 15 residues. Germline V gene data show CDR1 as SGHVS and CDR2 as FQNEAQ. V shed 4 bases and J 3 bases; nucleotides not matched to a gene: 5. The CDR3 DNA reads as TGTGCCAGCAGCTCGAACAGGGGAGCTAATGAAAAACTGTTTTTT. This gives the protein CASSSNRGANEKLFF.

The chain employs TRBV29-1 and TRBJ2-7; 10 positions match TRBD1. The CDR3 covers 15 residues. With 5 bases clipped from V and 5 bases from J, the junction kept 12 bases outside the gene matches. Germline assignment: CDR1 SQVTM and CDR2 ANQGSEA. The CDR3 DNA is TGCAGCGTTAACACGGGGACAGGGGTCGGCCACGAGCAGTACTTC. Amino acid sequence: CSVNTGTGVGHEQYF.

In regard to this clone: In the same sample, other DNA sequences code for this CDR3. The chain joins TRBV5-1 to TRBJ2-1, with D maybe TRBD2 (6 bases). The CDR3 runs to 15 residues. Germline loops: CDR1 SGHRS, CDR2 YFSETQ. The ends were cut back, 0 bases at V and 3 bases at J, with 10 bases in the middle. CDR3 loop: CASSLAGRGYNEQFF. CDR3 coding DNA: TGCGCCAGCAGCTTGGCCGGGAGAGGCTACAATGAGCAGTTCTTC.

V is TRBV5-1 and J is TRBJ2-5, with D possibly being TRBD2 (6 bases). The CDR3 consists of 14 residues. Germline V gene data show CDR1 as SGHRS and CDR2 as YFSETQ. Trimming left V 1 base short and J 5 bases short, with 12 bases between. The CDR3 DNA sequence: TGCGCCAGCAGCTTGACTAGCACTGGTGAGACCCAGTACTTC. Its protein product is CASSLTSTGETQYF.

The chain uses TRBV7-2 and TRBJ2-7; 7 nucleotides line up with TRBD1. Germline loops: CDR1 SGHTA, CDR2 FQGNSA. This CDR3 contains 12 residues. V lost 4 bases to trimming and J lost 3 bases; unmatched junction nucleotides: 0. The CDR3 coding sequence is TGTGCCAGCAGCTACAGGGGCTACGAGCAGTACTTC. As protein: CASSYRGYEQYF.

Of note for this clone: This CDR3 is missing its conserved last phenylalanine or tryptophan, likely due to a read error. The DNA is left out, because the CDR3 cannot be placed on it with certainty; the CDR3 is given as TCRdb lists it. This rearrangement joins TRBV21-1 to TRBJ2-3; the table's D call, TRBD2, was not checked against the DNA. TRBV21-1 is noted as a pseudogene. The CDR3 is 10 residues long, ends included. CDR3 in amino acids: CASRASSGRA.

V is TRBV5-1 and J is TRBJ2-7; 10 nucleotides align to TRBD2. Germline V lookup: CDR1 SGHRS, CDR2 YFSETQ. The CDR3 loop spans 16 amino acids. J was trimmed by 3 bases and V by 3 bases; bases with no gene match: 9. CDR3 in amino acids: CASSSEAGGRLYEQYF. Written as DNA, the CDR3 is TGCGCCAGCAGCTCGGAAGCGGGAGGGCGACTCTACGAGCAGTACTTC. The full variable domain, in which reference TRBV5-1 and TRBJ2-7 provide the parts outside the CDR3, is KAGVTQTPRYLIKTRGQQVTLSCSPISGHRSVSWYQQTPGQGLQFLFEYFSETQRNKGNFPGRFSGRQFSNSRSEMNVSTLELGDSALYLCASSSEAGGRLYEQYFGPGTRLTVT.

The chain links TRBV19 to TRBJ2-1, with D possibly being TRBD2 (5 bases). CDR1 is LNHDA, CDR2 SQIVND, per germline (reference sequence). This CDR3 spans 12 amino acids. With 3 bases removed from V and 15 bases from J, the gap between germline ends came to 15 bases. This CDR3 reads CASSMSGERRFF. The CDR3 nucleotides read TGTGCCAGTAGTATGTCCGGGGAAAGAAGGTTCTTC. The variable domain in full, completed from reference TRBV19 and TRBJ2-1, reads DGGITQSPKYLFRKEGQNVTLSCEQNLNHDAMYWYRQDPGQGLRLIYYSQIVNDFQKGDIAEGYSVSREKKESFPLTVTSAQKNPTAFYLCASSMSGERRFFGPGTRLTVL.

The chain recombines TRBV11-2 with TRBJ2-7, with TRBD1 identical over 9 bases. Germline V lookup: CDR1 SGHAT, CDR2 FQNNGV. This CDR3 contains 15 residues. The junction had 8 bases not matched to a gene; V was cut back by 5 bases and J by 3 bases. As DNA, the CDR3 is TGTGCCAGCAGCCCCTTGGGGACAGGGATCTACGAGCAGTACTTC. Protein product: CASSPLGTGIYEQYF.

V is TRBV9 and J is TRBJ2-1, with D perhaps TRBD1 (6 bases). Trimming left V 0 bases short and J 6 bases short, with 10 bases between. The CDR3 runs to 14 residues. Germline V CDR1 and CDR2: SGDLS, YYNGEE. CDR3 loop: CASSVADRGNEQFF. The CDR3 DNA sequence: TGTGCCAGCAGCGTAGCGGACAGAGGCAATGAGCAGTTCTTC.

The chain has TRBV6-6 and TRBJ2-7, with D possibly matching TRBD2 (5 bases). This CDR3 contains 14 residues. Germline loops: CDR1 MNHNY, CDR2 SVGAGI (reference sequence). The V gene lost 6 bases and the J gene lost 3 bases, with 15 bases spanning the gap. This chain's CDR3 is CASSPVGLNYEQYF. In DNA form, the CDR3 reads TGTGCCAGCAGCCCTGTAGGACTTAACTACGAGCAGTACTTC.

The CDR3 DNA reads TGTGCCAGCAGTGAAAGACTAGCGCCGTACAATGAGCAGTTCTTC. This translates into CASSERLAPYNEQFF. The rearrangement uses TRBV5-4 and TRBJ2-1; 8 nucleotides agree with TRBD2. Germline values: CDR1 SGHNT, CDR2 YYREEE (reference sequence). V lost 5 bases to trimming and J lost 4 bases; unmatched junction nucleotides: 8. The CDR3 totals 15 residues.

J is TRBJ2-2 and V is TRBV11-2, with TRBD2 matching over 15 bases. Looked up from germline, CDR1 is SGHAT and CDR2 is FQNNGV. The V segment lost 1 base and the J segment 6 bases; nucleotides outside the gene matches: 3. The CDR3 length is 17 residues. The CDR3 sequence: CASSLARTSGRAGELFF. As DNA, the CDR3 is TGTGCCAGCAGCTTAGCTAGGACTAGCGGGAGGGCCGGGGAGCTGTTTTTT.

The chain is built from TRBV30 and TRBJ2-3, with D perhaps matching TRBD2 (6 bases). This CDR3 has 15 residues. Trimming shortened V by 0 bases and J by 4 bases, and 14 bases separated the two germline ends. CDR1 is GTSNPN and CDR2 is SVGIG in the germline V gene (reference sequence). The CDR3 bases are TGTGCCTGGAGTGTACTTGCGGGAATGGCAGATACGCAGTATTTT. This gives the protein CAWSVLAGMADTQYF.

The chain links TRBV6-1 to TRBJ1-5; 7 nucleotides match TRBD1. Germline lookup yields CDR1 MNHNS and CDR2 SASEGT. This CDR3 has 11 amino acids. Trimming cost V 10 bases and J 5 bases; bases outside gene matches: 2. The CDR3 loop is CATGQDQPQHF. The CDR3 DNA reads as TGTGCCACCGGACAGGATCAGCCCCAGCATTTT.

The chain uses TRBV19 and TRBJ2-6; D not resolved. Trimming took 3 bases from V and 0 from J, leaving 12 bases between them. The CDR3 sequence is 17 residues long. CDR1 LNHDA and CDR2 SQIVND come from the germline V gene (reference sequence). Here the CDR3 DNA reads TGTGCCAGTAGTATTAGAACGGTCGGCTCTGGGGCCAACGTCCTGACTTTC. Protein: CASSIRTVGSGANVLTF.